One sample yielded the 28 T cell receptor beta chains listed below, sequenced in a study of blood T cell repertoires in COVID-19. The method was immunoSEQ multiplex PCR; TCRdb's version includes in-frame clones alone and lacks a portion of them. Here the sample spans roughly 140,000 clones, approximately 90% being singletons. Sequenced material: peripheral blood. These receptors were taken from a woman aged 40 to 49 with acute or convalescent COVID-19.

The V gene is TRBV19, the J gene TRBJ2-3; 7 bases are shared with TRBD2. Looked up from germline, CDR1 is LNHDA and CDR2 is SQIVND (reference sequence). V gave up 3 bases and J gave up 4 bases; unmatched junction bases: 7. The CDR3 has 15 residues. As DNA, the CDR3 is TGTGCCAGTAGTATCATGGGGGAGGGCGCAGATACGCAGTATTTT. This translates into CASSIMGEGADTQYF.

The gene calls are TRBV27 and TRBJ2-5; D gene unclear. The CDR3 consists of 14 residues. V dropped 3 bases and J dropped 2 bases, with 10 bases sitting between them. Germline CDR1 reads MNHEY; CDR2 reads SMNVEV (reference sequence). The CDR3 DNA follows: TGTGCCAGCAGTTTCAGCAGGATACAAGAGACCCAGTACTTC. Its translation: CASSFSRIQETQYF.

The chain joins TRBV13 to TRBJ2-7; 7 positions agree with TRBD1. V was pared by 5 bases and J by 3 bases, with 10 bases of the junction left unmatched. The CDR3 loop spans 15 amino acids. Germline V gene data show CDR1 as PRHDT and CDR2 as FYEKMQ (reference sequence). The CDR3 sequence is CASSPTVGQLYEQYF. The CDR3 nucleotides are TGTGCCAGCAGCCCTACTGTGGGACAGCTCTACGAGCAGTACTTC.

This chain uses TRBV9 with TRBJ2-5; tentative D call: TRBD1 (5 bases). CDR3 length equals 15 residues. Trimming took 3 bases from V and 0 from J, leaving 12 bases between them. Per germline, CDR1 SGDLS and CDR2 YYNGEE. Here the CDR3 DNA reads TGTGCCAGCAGCGAGACAGCTATAGACCAAGAGACCCAGTACTTC. Translated, it gives CASSETAIDQETQYF.

V usage is TRBV19 and J usage is TRBJ2-2; tentative D call: TRBD2 (5 bases). This CDR3 spans 16 amino acids. The V end was cut by 4 bases, the J end by 9 bases, with 21 bases between. Germline lookup yields CDR1 LNHDA and CDR2 SQIVND (reference sequence). The CDR3 DNA sequence: TGTGCCAGTAGTACTACGACTACCCGGAAGCCGAGGGAGCTGTTTTTT. It specifies CASSTTTTRKPRELFF. Full variable domain (rest looked up from reference TRBV19 and TRBJ2-2): DGGITQSPKYLFRKEGQNVTLSCEQNLNHDAMYWYRQDPGQGLRLIYYSQIVNDFQKGDIAEGYSVSREKKESFPLTVTSAQKNPTAFYLCASSTTTTRKPRELFFGEGSRLTVL.

The V and J genes are TRBV9 and TRBJ1-2, with D maybe TRBD1 (6 bases). Trimming took 4 bases from V and 11 from J, leaving 21 bases between them. The CDR3 runs 14 residues. The germline CDR1 and CDR2 sequences are SGDLS and YYNGEE. The CDR3 loop reads CASSSKTGQERYTF. The CDR3 DNA follows: TGTGCCAGCAGCTCCAAGACAGGACAAGAGAGGTACACCTTC.

The chain is built from TRBV30 and TRBJ1-6; the match to TRBD1 covers 8 bases. V dropped 1 base and J dropped 9; count of bases not matched to a gene: 2. Germline V lookup: CDR1 GTSNPN, CDR2 SVGIG (reference sequence). CDR3 size: 13 residues. The CDR3 bases are TGTGCCTGGAGTGGCCAGGGGGCTTCACCCCTCCACTTT. This translates into CAWSGQGASPLHF. Supplemented by reference TRBV30 and TRBJ1-6, the full variable domain reads SQTIHQWPATLVQPVGSPLSLECTVEGTSNPNLYWYRQAAGRGLQLLFYSVGIGQISSEVPQNLSASRPQDRQFILSSKKLLLSDSGFYLCAWSGQGASPLHFGNGTRLTVT.

The chain carries TRBV7-9 and TRBJ1-1; D not certain. V lost 2 bases, J lost 4 bases, and 11 bases lay in between. CDR3 length equals 14 residues. Looked up from germline, CDR1 is SEHNR and CDR2 is FQNEAQ (reference sequence). Written as DNA, the CDR3 is TGTGCCAGCAGCTTACCTACCGCGGGCACTGAAGCTTTCTTT. Its translation is CASSLPTAGTEAFF.

V is TRBV27 and J is TRBJ2-2; D may be TRBD2 (6 bases). The V end lost 3 bases, the J end lost 7 bases, and 12 bases lay between the germline ends. CDR1 and CDR2 from the germline V gene are MNHEY and SMNVEV (reference sequence). The CDR3 sequence is 14 residues long. CDR3 coding DNA: TGTGCCAGCAGTTTCAGTTTGGGAGGCGGGGAGCTGTTTTTT. Its protein is CASSFSLGGGELFF.

The sample holds a few counts of this clone. This specimen includes other DNA sequences encoding the same CDR3. The gene calls are TRBV6-5 and TRBJ2-3; the D is unclear. Germline V lookup: CDR1 MNHEY, CDR2 SVGAGI. Trimming took 2 bases from V and 1 from J, leaving 13 bases between them. This CDR3 has 16 amino acids. The CDR3 protein is CASSYGWLDGTDTQYF. CDR3 coding DNA: TGTGCCAGCAGTTACGGCTGGCTAGATGGCACAGATACGCAGTATTTT.

The chain combines TRBV3-1 (or the pseudogene TRBV3-2) with TRBJ2-3; 16 bases are a match to TRBD2. Trimming removed 0 bases from V and 1 base from J; junction bases left unmatched: 4. The CDR3 is made up of 19 amino acids. Per germline, CDR1 LGHDT and CDR2 YNNKEL (reference sequence). The CDR3 DNA sequence: TGTGCCAGCAGCCAAGATGGGACTAGCGGGGGGGCCGGCACAGATACGCAGTATTTT. Encoded protein: CASSQDGTSGGAGTDTQYF.

This chain connects TRBV7-8 to TRBJ2-7, with D maybe TRBD1 (6 bases). Germline CDR1 is SGHVS and CDR2 is FQNEAQ. V lost 5 bases and J lost 1, with 15 bases in between. The CDR3 runs 15 residues. The CDR3 region is CASSPARDNSYEQYF. For the CDR3, the DNA is TGTGCCAGCAGCCCCGCCAGGGACAATTCCTACGAGCAGTACTTC.

This chain joins TRBV19 and TRBJ1-5, with D possibly being TRBD1 (5 bases). Per the germline V gene, CDR1 is LNHDA and CDR2 is SQIVND (reference sequence). The CDR3 extends over 13 amino acids. Between the trimmed V and J ends, which lost 4 bases and 3 bases, there was a span of 7 bases. In DNA form, the CDR3 reads TGTGCCAGTAGTACGACAGTCAATCAGCCCCAGCATTTT. Residues: CASSTTVNQPQHF.

The gene calls are TRBV28 and TRBJ2-1; 8 bases are shared with TRBD2. The V and J ends lost 4 bases and 8 bases, in that order; junction bases with no gene match: 4. The CDR3 loop spans 13 amino acids. Germline V gene lookup returns CDR1 MDHEN and CDR2 SYDVKM. This chain's CDR3 is CASSSLAGDEQFF. The CDR3, as DNA: TGTGCCAGCAGTTCCCTAGCGGGCGATGAGCAGTTCTTC.

CDR3 bases: TGTGCCAGTAGTGTTGGACACCAAGCGAACACCGGGGAGCTGTTTTTT. Translating gives CASSVGHQANTGELFF. The chain has TRBV19 and TRBJ2-2; TRBD1 might be the D (5 bases). This CDR3 region has 16 residues. V lost 5 bases to trimming and J lost 0 bases, with 13 bases between them. Per germline, CDR1 LNHDA and CDR2 SQIVND (reference sequence).

The V and J genes are TRBV30 and TRBJ2-3, with 8 bases aligning to TRBD2. J lost 0 bases, V lost 0 bases, and 5 bases had no gene match. Looked up from germline, CDR1 is GTSNPN and CDR2 is SVGIG (reference sequence). The CDR3 spans 16 residues. The CDR3 bases are TGTGCCTGGAGTGTAGGAGCGGGAGCTAGCACAGATACGCAGTATTTT. Translating it yields CAWSVGAGASTDTQYF.

This clone is a singleton in its sample. The V call is TRBV2, the J call TRBJ2-7, with 9 bases matching TRBD1. The germline V gene encodes CDR1 SNHLY and CDR2 FYNNEI. V lost 7 bases and J lost 0; bases outside the gene matches: 7. CDR3 size: 15 residues. The CDR3 is CASKPDRGSSYEQYF. As DNA, the CDR3 is TGTGCCAGCAAACCTGACAGGGGGAGCTCCTACGAGCAGTACTTC.

The chain joins TRBV14 to TRBJ2-5; TRBD1 agrees at 7 bases. Germline V gene sequence: CDR1 SGHDN, CDR2 FVKESK. V dropped 1 base and J dropped 5; count of bases not matched to a gene: 7. This CDR3 contains 15 residues. CDR3 DNA: TGTGCCAGCAGCCAAGGGGTGACAGGGTACGAGACCCAGTACTTC. It specifies CASSQGVTGYETQYF.

The rearrangement joins TRBV7-2 to TRBJ1-5; 10 positions match TRBD1. The germline gives CDR1 SGHTA, CDR2 FQGNSA. V lost 4 bases to trimming and J lost 6 bases; unmatched junction nucleotides: 15. This CDR3 has 18 amino acids. Here the CDR3 DNA reads TGTGCCAGCAGCTCGAGGATCCCGGGACAGGGGTTCGGTCAGCCCCAGCATTTT. This translates into CASSSRIPGQGFGQPQHF.

The chain is built from TRBV28 and TRBJ2-3; unclear D gene. Trimming took 3 bases from V and 1 from J, leaving 8 bases between them. From germline, CDR1 is MDHEN and CDR2 SYDVKM. This CDR3 spans 14 amino acids. CDR3 sequence (DNA): TGTGCCAGCAGTTTTTCCGGTGGCACAGATACGCAGTATTTT. Protein product: CASSFSGGTDTQYF.

J is TRBJ2-5 and V is TRBV2; maybe TRBD2 (6 bases). The ends were cut back, 3 bases at V and 5 bases at J, with 22 bases in the middle. CDR1 SNHLY and CDR2 FYNNEI come from the germline V gene. CDR3 length: 17 amino acids. CDR3 loop: CASSEAASDPAWETQYF. The CDR3 DNA reads TGTGCCAGCAGTGAGGCCGCTAGCGACCCTGCCTGGGAGACCCAGTACTTC.

The gene calls are TRBV6-1 and TRBJ2-4, with 7 nucleotides matching TRBD1. Germline V lookup: CDR1 MNHNS, CDR2 SASEGT. This CDR3 comprises 16 residues. The trim removed 3 bases at V and 7 bases at J, leaving 12 bases unmatched. The CDR3 here is CASSEFVRGLLNIQYF. DNA of the CDR3: TGTGCCAGCAGTGAGTTTGTCAGGGGGTTATTGAACATTCAGTACTTC.

V and J are TRBV29-1 and TRBJ1-4; 9 bases align to TRBD1. Trimming cost V 7 bases and J 4 bases; bases outside gene matches: 10. Germline V lookup: CDR1 SQVTM, CDR2 ANQGSEA. This CDR3 is built from 15 residues. The DNA of the CDR3 is TGCAGCGCCCAAGCACAGGGGGCTGTTAATGAAAAACTGTTTTTT. Translated: CSAQAQGAVNEKLFF. The full variable domain, its missing parts supplied by reference TRBV29-1 and TRBJ1-4, is SAVISQKPSRDICQRGTSLTIQCQVDSQVTMMFWYRQQPGQSLTLIATANQGSEATYESGFVIDKFPISRPNLTFSTLTVSNMSPEDSSIYLCSAQAQGAVNEKLFFGSGTQLSVL.

V is TRBV12-3 or TRBV12-4 and J is TRBJ1-1; D possibly corresponds to TRBD1 (5 bases). The ends were cut back, 3 bases at V and 4 bases at J, with 6 bases in the middle. The CDR3 spans 12 residues. CDR3 nucleotide sequence: TGTGCCAGCAGTTTCGGGGGCACTGAAGCTTTCTTT. It encodes CASSFGGTEAFF.

This clone was recorded only once. This chain links TRBV18 with TRBJ2-7, with D possibly matching TRBD2 (6 bases). The CDR3 totals 12 residues. Trimming removed 5 bases from V and 6 bases from J, with 11 bases in between. Germline CDR1 is KGHSH and CDR2 is LQKENI. DNA of the CDR3: TGTGCCAGCTCAGACCACGGGAGCGAGCAGTACTTC. Translation: CASSDHGSEQYF.

The chain recombines TRBV7-6 with TRBJ2-7; D is ambiguous. The V gene lost 6 bases and the J gene lost 4 bases, with 7 bases spanning the gap. Germline assignment: CDR1 SGHVS and CDR2 FNYEAQ. The CDR3 contains 11 residues. As DNA, the CDR3 is TGTGCCAGCAGTCTCCTTTACGAGCAGTACTTC. This encodes CASSLLYEQYF.

V usage is TRBV19 and J usage is TRBJ1-4, with 7 bases aligning to TRBD1. The CDR3 runs to 15 residues. With 1 base clipped from V and 8 bases from J, the junction kept 7 bases outside the gene matches. Germline CDR1 LNHDA, CDR2 SQIVND (reference sequence). CDR3 nucleotides: TGTGCCAGTAGTATAGTGGAGGGGGCCGGGGAAAAACTGTTTTTT. As protein: CASSIVEGAGEKLFF. The full variable domain, with the rest looked up from reference TRBV19 and TRBJ1-4, is DGGITQSPKYLFRKEGQNVTLSCEQNLNHDAMYWYRQDPGQGLRLIYYSQIVNDFQKGDIAEGYSVSREKKESFPLTVTSAQKNPTAFYLCASSIVEGAGEKLFFGSGTQLSVL.

The genes are TRBV4-1 and TRBJ2-7, with D tentatively TRBD1 (6 bases). The CDR3 spans 15 residues. Germline V gene lookup returns CDR1 MGHRA and CDR2 YSYEKL. Trimming took off 2 bases at V and 2 bases at J, with 13 bases between the two ends. The CDR3 is CASSQTPGQTYEQYF. CDR3 bases: TGCGCCAGCAGCCAAACACCGGGACAAACCTACGAGCAGTACTTC.